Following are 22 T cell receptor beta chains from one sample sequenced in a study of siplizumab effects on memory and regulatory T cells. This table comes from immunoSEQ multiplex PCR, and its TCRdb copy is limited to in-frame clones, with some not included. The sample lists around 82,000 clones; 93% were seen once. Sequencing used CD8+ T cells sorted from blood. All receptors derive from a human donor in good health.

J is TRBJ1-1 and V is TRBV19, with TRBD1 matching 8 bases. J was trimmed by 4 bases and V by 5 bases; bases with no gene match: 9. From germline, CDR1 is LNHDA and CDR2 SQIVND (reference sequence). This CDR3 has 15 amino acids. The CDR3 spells CASSASGGGGTEAFF. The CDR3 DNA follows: TGTGCCAGTAGTGCCTCAGGGGGCGGGGGCACTGAAGCTTTCTTT.

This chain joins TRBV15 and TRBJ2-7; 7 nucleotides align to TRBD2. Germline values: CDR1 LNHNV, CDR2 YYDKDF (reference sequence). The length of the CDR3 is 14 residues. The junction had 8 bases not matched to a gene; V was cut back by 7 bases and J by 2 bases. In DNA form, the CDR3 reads TGTGCCACCAAGAGGGACTACGGTACCTACGAGCAGTACTTC. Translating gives CATKRDYGTYEQYF. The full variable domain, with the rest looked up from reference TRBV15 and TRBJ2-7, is DAMVIQNPRYQVTQFGKPVTLSCSQTLNHNVMYWYQQKSSQAPKLLFHYYDKDFNNEADTPDNFQSRRPNTSFCFLDIRSPGLGDTAMYLCATKRDYGTYEQYFGPGTRLTVT.

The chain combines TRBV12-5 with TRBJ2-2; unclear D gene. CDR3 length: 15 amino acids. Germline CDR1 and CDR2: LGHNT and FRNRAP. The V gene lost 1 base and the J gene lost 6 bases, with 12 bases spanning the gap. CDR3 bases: TGTGCTAGTGGTTTGGACCGCGGCCGGTCCGGGGAGCTGTTTTTT. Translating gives CASGLDRGRSGELFF. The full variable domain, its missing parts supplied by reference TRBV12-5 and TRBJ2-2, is DARVTQTPRHKVTEMGQEVTMRCQPILGHNTVFWYRQTMMQGLELLAYFRNRAPLDDSGMPKDRFSAEMPDATLATLKIQPSEPRDSAVYFCASGLDRGRSGELFFGEGSRLTVL.

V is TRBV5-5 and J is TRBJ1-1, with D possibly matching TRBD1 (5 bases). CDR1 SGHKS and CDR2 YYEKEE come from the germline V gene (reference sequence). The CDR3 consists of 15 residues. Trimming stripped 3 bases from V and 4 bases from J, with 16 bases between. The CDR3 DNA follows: TGTGCCAGCAGCTACCAGACAGAGAGAGGCACTGAAGCTTTCTTT. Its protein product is CASSYQTERGTEAFF. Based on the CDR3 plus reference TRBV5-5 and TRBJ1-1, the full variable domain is DAGVTQSPTHLIKTRGQQVTLRCSPISGHKSVSWYQQVLGQGPQFIFQYYEKEERGRGNFPDRFSARQFPNYSSELNVNALLLGDSALYLCASSYQTERGTEAFFGQGTRLTVV.

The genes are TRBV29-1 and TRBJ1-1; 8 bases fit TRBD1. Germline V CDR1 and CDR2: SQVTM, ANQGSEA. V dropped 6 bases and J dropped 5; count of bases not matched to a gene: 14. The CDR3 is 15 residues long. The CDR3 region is CSVLGPTGGITEAFF. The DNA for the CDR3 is TGCAGCGTGCTGGGCCCCACAGGGGGTATAACTGAAGCTTTCTTT. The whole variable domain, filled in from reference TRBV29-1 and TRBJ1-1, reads SAVISQKPSRDICQRGTSLTIQCQVDSQVTMMFWYRQQPGQSLTLIATANQGSEATYESGFVIDKFPISRPNLTFSTLTVSNMSPEDSSIYLCSVLGPTGGITEAFFGQGTRLTVV.

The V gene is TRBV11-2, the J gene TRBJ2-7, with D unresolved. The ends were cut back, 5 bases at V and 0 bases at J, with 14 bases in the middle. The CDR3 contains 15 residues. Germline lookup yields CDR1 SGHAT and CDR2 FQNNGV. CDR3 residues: CASSQQSSNSYEQYF. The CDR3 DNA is TGTGCCAGCAGCCAACAATCCAGTAACTCCTACGAGCAGTACTTC.

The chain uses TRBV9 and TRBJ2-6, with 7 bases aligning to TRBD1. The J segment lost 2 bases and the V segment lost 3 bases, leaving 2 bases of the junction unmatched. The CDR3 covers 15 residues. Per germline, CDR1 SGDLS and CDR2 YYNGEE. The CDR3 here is CASSGQGTGANVLTF. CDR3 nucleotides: TGTGCCAGCAGCGGACAGGGAACTGGGGCCAACGTCCTGACTTTC.

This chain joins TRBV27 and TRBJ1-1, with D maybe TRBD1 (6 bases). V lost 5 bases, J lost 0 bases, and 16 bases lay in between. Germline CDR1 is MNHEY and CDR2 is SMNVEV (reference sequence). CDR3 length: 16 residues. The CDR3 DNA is TGTGCCAGCAGTCCCCAGGGGTGGAAGATGAACACTGAAGCTTTCTTT. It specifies CASSPQGWKMNTEAFF.

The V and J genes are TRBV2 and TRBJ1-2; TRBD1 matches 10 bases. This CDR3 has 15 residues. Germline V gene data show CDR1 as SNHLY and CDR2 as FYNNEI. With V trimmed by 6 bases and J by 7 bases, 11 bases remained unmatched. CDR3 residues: CASRVGQGMMSGYTF. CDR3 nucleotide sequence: TGTGCCAGCAGGGTGGGACAGGGGATGATGAGTGGCTACACCTTC.

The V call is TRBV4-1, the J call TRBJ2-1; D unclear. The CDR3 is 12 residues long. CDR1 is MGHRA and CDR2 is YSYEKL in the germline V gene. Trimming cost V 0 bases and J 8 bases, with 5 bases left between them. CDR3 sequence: CASSQEGHEQFF. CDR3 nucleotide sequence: TGCGCCAGCAGCCAAGAAGGGCATGAGCAGTTCTTC.

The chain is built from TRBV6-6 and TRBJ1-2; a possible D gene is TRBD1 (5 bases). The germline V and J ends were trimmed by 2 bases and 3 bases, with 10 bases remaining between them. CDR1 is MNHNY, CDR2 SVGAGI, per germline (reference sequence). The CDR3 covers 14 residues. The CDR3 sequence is CASSYPDSYYGYTF. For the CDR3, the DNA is TGTGCCAGCAGTTACCCCGACAGCTACTATGGCTACACCTTC.

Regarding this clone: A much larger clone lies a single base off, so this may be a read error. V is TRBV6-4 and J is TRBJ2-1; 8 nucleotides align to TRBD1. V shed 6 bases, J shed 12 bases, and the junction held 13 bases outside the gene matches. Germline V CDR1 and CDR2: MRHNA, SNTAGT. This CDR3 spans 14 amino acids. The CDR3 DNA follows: TGTGCCAGCAGGACCGGACAGGGTGGGGATGGGCAGTTCTTC. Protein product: CASRTGQGGDGQFF.

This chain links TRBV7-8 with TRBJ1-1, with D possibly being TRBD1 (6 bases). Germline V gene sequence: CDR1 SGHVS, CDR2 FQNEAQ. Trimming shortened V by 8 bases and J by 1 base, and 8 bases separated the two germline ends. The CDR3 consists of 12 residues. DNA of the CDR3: TGTGCCAGCCAGGGGACGAACACTGAAGCTTTCTTT. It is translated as CASQGTNTEAFF.

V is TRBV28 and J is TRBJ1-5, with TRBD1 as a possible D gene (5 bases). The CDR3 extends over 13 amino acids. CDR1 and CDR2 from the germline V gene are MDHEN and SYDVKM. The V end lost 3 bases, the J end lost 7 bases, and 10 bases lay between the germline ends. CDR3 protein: CASSLGGSQPQHF. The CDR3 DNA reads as TGTGCCAGCAGTTTGGGGGGGTCCCAGCCCCAGCATTTT.

CDR3 protein: CAIIAHQNTEAFF. The CDR3 nucleotides read TGTGCCATCATCGCTCACCAGAACACTGAAGCTTTCTTT. V is TRBV10-3 and J is TRBJ1-1; D gene uncertain. With 7 bases removed from V and 1 base from J, the gap between germline ends came to 10 bases. Germline V CDR1 and CDR2: ENHRY, SYGVKD. This CDR3 is built from 13 residues.

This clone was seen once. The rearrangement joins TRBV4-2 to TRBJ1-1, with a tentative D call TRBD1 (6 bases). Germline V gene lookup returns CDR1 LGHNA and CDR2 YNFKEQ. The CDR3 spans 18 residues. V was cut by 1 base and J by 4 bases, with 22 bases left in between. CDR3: CASSQVISRGDLSTEAFF. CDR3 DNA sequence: TGTGCCAGCAGCCAAGTGATTTCCAGGGGCGACCTGAGCACTGAAGCTTTCTTT.

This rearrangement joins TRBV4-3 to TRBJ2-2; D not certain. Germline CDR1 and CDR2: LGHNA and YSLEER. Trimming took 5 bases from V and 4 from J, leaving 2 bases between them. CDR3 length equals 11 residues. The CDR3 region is CASSFTGELFF. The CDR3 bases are TGCGCCAGCAGCTTCACCGGGGAGCTGTTTTTT.

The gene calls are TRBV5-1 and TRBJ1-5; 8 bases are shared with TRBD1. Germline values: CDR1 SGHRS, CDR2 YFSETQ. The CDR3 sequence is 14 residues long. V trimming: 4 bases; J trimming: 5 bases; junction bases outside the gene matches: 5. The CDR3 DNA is TGCGCCAGCAGCGCCGGACAGGGTCATCAGCCCCAGCATTTT. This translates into CASSAGQGHQPQHF.

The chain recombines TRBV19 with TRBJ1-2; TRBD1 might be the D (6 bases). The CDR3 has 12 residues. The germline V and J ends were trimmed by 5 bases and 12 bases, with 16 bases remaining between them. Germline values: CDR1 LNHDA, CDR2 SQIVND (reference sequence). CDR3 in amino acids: CASSGAQGQNTF. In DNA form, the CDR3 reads TGTGCCAGTAGTGGGGCACAGGGTCAGAACACCTTC.

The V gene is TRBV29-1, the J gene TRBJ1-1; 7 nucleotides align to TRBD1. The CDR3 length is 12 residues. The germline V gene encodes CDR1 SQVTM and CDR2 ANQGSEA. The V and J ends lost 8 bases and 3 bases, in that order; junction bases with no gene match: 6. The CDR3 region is CSTRQGYTEAFF. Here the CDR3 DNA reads TGCAGCACCCGACAGGGTTACACTGAAGCTTTCTTT.

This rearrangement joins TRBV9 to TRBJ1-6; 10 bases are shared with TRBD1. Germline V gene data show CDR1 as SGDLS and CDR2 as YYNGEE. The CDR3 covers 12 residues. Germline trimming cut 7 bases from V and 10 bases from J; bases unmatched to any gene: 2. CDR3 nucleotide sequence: TGTGCCAGCGGACAGGGGGTCTCACCCCTCCACTTT. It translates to CASGQGVSPLHF. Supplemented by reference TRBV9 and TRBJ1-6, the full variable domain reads DSGVTQTPKHLITATGQRVTLRCSPRSGDLSVYWYQQSLDQGLQFLIQYYNGEERAKGNILERFSAQQFPDLHSELNLSSLELGDSALYFCASGQGVSPLHFGNGTRLTVT.

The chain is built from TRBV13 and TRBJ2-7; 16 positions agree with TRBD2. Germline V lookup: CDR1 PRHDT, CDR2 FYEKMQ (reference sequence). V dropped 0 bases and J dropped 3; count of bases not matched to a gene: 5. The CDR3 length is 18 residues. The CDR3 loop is CASSLGLGLAGGSYEQYF. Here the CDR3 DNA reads TGTGCCAGCAGCTTAGGCCTGGGACTAGCGGGGGGGAGCTACGAGCAGTACTTC.